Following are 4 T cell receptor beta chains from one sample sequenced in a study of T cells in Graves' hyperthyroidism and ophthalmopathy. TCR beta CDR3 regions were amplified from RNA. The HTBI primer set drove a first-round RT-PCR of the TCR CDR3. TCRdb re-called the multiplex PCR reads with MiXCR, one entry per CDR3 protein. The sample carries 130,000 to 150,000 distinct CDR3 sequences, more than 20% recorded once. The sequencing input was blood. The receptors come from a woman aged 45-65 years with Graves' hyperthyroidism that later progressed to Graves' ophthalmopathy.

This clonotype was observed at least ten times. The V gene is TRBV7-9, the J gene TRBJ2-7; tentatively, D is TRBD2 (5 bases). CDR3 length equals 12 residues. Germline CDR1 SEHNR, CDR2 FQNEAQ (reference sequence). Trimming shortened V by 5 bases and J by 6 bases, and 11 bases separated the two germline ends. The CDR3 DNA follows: TGTGCCAGCAGCCACGGGCGGGTCGAGCAGTACTTC. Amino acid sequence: CASSHGRVEQYF.

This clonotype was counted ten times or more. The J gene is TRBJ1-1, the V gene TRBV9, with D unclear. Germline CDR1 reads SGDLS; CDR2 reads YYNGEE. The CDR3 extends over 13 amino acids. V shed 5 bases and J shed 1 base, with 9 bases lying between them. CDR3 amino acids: CASSVKPNTEAFF. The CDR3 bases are TGTGCCAGCAGTGTTAAGCCGAACACTGAAGCTTTCTTT.

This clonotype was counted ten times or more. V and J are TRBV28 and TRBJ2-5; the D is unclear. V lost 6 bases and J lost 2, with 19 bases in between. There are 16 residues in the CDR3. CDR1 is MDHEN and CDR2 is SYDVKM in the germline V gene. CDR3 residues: CASSPSPPNGQETQYF. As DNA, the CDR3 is TGTGCCAGCAGCCCATCCCCTCCGAACGGTCAAGAGACCCAGTACTTC.

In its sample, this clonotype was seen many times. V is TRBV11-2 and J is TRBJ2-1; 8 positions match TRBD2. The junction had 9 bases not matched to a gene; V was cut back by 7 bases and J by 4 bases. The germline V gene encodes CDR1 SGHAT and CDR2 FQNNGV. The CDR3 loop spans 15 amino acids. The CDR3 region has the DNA TGTGCCAGCACCAGGGACGGGACTAGTTACAATGAGCAGTTCTTC. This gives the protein CASTRDGTSYNEQFF.